This T cell receptor (beta chain) was identified in a study of CD8 T cells in ankylosing spondylitis. In TCRdb, the 5' RACE reads were re-called with MiXCR into one record per CDR3 protein. The table has some 270,000 distinct CDR3 sequences, approximately 20% seen once. In its sample, this clonotype was seen a few times. The TCR originated in a male donor with ankylosing spondylitis or in good health (not recorded which). The specimen was blood, either unsorted or a sorted T cell fraction (not recorded which).

CDR3 nucleotides: TGTGCCAGTAGTTCCGGACTAGGCAAAAATGAGCAGTTCTTC. It translates to CASSSGLGKNEQFF. The rearrangement links TRBV19 to TRBJ2-1, with 7 bases identical to TRBD2. Germline CDR1 LNHDA, CDR2 SQIVND (reference sequence). The V and J ends lost 5 bases and 7 bases, in that order; junction bases with no gene match: 8. The CDR3 contains 14 residues.